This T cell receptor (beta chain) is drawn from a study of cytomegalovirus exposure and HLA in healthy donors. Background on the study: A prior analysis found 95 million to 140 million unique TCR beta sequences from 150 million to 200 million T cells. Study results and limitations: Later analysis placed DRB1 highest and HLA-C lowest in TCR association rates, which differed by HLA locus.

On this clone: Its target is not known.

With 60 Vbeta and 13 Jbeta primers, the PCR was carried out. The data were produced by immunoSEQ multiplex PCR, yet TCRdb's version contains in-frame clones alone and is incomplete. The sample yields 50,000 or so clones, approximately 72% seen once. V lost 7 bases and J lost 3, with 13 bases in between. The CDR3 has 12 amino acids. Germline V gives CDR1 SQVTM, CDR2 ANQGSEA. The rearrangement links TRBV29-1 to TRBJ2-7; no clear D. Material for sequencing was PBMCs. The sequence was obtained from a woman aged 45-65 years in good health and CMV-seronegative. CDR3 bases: TGCAGCGCTCGGGTCAGCGACTACGAGCAGTACTTC. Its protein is CSARVSDYEQYF.